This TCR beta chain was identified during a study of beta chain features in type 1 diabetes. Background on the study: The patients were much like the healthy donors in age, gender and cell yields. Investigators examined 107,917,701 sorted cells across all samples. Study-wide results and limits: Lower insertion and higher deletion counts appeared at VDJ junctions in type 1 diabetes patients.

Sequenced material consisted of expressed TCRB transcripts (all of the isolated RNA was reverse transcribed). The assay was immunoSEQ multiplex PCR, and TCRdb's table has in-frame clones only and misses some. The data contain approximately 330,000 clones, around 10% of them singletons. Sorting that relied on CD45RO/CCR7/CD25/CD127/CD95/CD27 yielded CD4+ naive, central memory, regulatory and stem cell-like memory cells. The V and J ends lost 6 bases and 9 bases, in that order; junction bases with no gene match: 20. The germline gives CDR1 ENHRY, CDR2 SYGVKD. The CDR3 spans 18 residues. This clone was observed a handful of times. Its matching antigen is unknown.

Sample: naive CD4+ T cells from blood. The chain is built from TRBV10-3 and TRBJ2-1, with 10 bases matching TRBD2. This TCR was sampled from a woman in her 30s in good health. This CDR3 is CAISASRGASGSLGEQFF. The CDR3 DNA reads TGTGCCATCAGCGCTTCTCGGGGGGCTAGCGGGAGTCTGGGTGAGCAGTTCTTC.